This is a list of T cell receptor beta chains from one sample in a study of blood T cell repertoires in COVID-19. Produced via immunoSEQ multiplex PCR; TCRdb's table is partial and in-frame only. Here the sample spans 200,000 or so clones, 65% to 85% being singletons. The specimen was PBMCs or T cells enriched from blood (not recorded which). The origin of the receptors is a man in his forties or fifties who had recovered from COVID-19. Each CDR3 is given with its conserved first and last residue. A D gene is named only where the DNA matches it firmly. Clone sizes are given selectively: once, few, many, or a class where the clone is expanded.

J gene: TRBJ2-7
D gene: -
V gene: TRBV7-9
clone size: -
CDR3 DNA: TGTGCCAGCAGCCGCCTACAGGGCTCCTACGAGCAGTACTTC
CDR3 protein: CASSRLQGSYEQYF

J gene: TRBJ2-3
D gene: TRBD2
V gene: TRBV5-4
clone size: -
CDR3 DNA: TGTGCCAGCAGCTCACTAGCGGGGGGGCTTTATACGCAGTATTTT
CDR3 protein: CASSSLAGGLYTQYF

J gene: TRBJ1-2
D gene: -
V gene: TRBV5-4
clone size: -
CDR3 DNA: TGTGCCAGCAGCGTACCAGAACAGGGTCTTAATGGCTACACCTTC
CDR3 protein: CASSVPEQGLNGYTF

J gene: TRBJ1-2
D gene: TRBD1
V gene: TRBV30
clone size: few
CDR3 DNA: TGTGCCTCCCCGACACCGGGACAGGGGCGTCAAGGCTACACCTTC
CDR3 protein: CASPTPGQGRQGYTF

J gene: TRBJ2-2
D gene: -
V gene: TRBV5-1
clone size: -
CDR3 DNA: TGCGCCAGCAGCTTGGAACAGACGAACACCGGGGAGCTGTTTTTT
CDR3 protein: CASSLEQTNTGELFF

J gene: TRBJ1-3
D gene: TRBD1
V gene: TRBV24-1
clone size: -
CDR3 DNA: TGTGCCACCAGTGATCCAGGGGGCACCTCTGGAAACACCATATATTTT
CDR3 protein: CATSDPGGTSGNTIYF

J gene: TRBJ1-5
D gene: -
V gene: TRBV18
clone size: -
CDR3 DNA: TGTGCCAGCTCACCACCGATGACATCCGGTCAGCCCCAGCATTTT
CDR3 protein: CASSPPMTSGQPQHF

J gene: TRBJ2-3
D gene: -
V gene: TRBV15
clone size: -
CDR3 DNA: TGTGCCACCAGCAGAGATGTGGACAAGAGGACAGATACGCAGTATTTT
CDR3 protein: CATSRDVDKRTDTQYF

J gene: TRBJ1-1
D gene: TRBD1
V gene: TRBV29-1
clone size: -
CDR3 DNA: TGCAGCGTGTCCCGGGACAGACAAGCTTTCTTT
CDR3 protein: CSVSRDRQAFF

J gene: TRBJ2-2
D gene: TRBD2
V gene: TRBV28
clone size: -
CDR3 DNA: TGTGCCAGCAGTTTGACGGGGGGGTACACCGGGGAGCTGTTTTTT
CDR3 protein: CASSLTGGYTGELFF

J gene: TRBJ1-2
D gene: TRBD1
V gene: TRBV5-1
clone size: -
CDR3 DNA: TGCGCCAGCAGCTTAACGGGACAGGGGAACTATGGCTACACCTTC
CDR3 protein: CASSLTGQGNYGYTF

J gene: TRBJ1-2
D gene: -
V gene: TRBV7-9
clone size: -
CDR3 DNA: TGTGCCAGCAGCTTATCGCTACGGGGAGATGGCTACACCTTC
CDR3 protein: CASSLSLRGDGYTF

J gene: TRBJ2-7
D gene: TRBD1
V gene: TRBV7-6
clone size: -
CDR3 DNA: TGTGCCAGCAGCTTACTGGGACAGGGGGCTGGCGAGCAGTACTTC
CDR3 protein: CASSLLGQGAGEQYF

J gene: TRBJ2-5
D gene: TRBD1
V gene: TRBV24-1
clone size: -
CDR3 DNA: TGTGCCACCAGGGGACAGGGGAGGGAGACCCAGTACTTC
CDR3 protein: CATRGQGRETQYF

J gene: TRBJ1-6
D gene: TRBD1
V gene: TRBV10-3
clone size: few
CDR3 DNA: TGTGCCATCAGGGGGACAGGCCTCGATTCACCCCTCCACTTT
CDR3 protein: CAIRGTGLDSPLHF

J gene: TRBJ1-6
D gene: -
V gene: TRBV7-9
clone size: -
CDR3 DNA: TGTGCCAGCAGCCTGGAGGGAGGGGCCCTCCACTTT
CDR3 protein: CASSLEGGALHF

J gene: TRBJ1-5
D gene: -
V gene: TRBV18
clone size: -
CDR3 DNA: TGTGCCAGCTCACCGTTCGGGGTCTATAGCAATCAGCCCCAGCATTTT
CDR3 protein: CASSPFGVYSNQPQHF

J gene: TRBJ2-1
D gene: TRBD1
V gene: TRBV7-9
clone size: once
CDR3 DNA: TGTGCCAGCAGCAGGAAAAGGACAGGGGAAACCTACAATGAGCAGTTCTTC
CDR3 protein: CASSRKRTGETYNEQFF

J gene: TRBJ1-3
D gene: TRBD1
V gene: TRBV19
clone size: -
CDR3 DNA: TGTGCCAGTACGCCGGGACAGGGGATCCGAAACACCATATATTTT
CDR3 protein: CASTPGQGIRNTIYF

J gene: TRBJ2-3
D gene: TRBD1
V gene: TRBV5-1
clone size: -
CDR3 DNA: TGCGCCAGCAGCAACGGACAGGTTCGACCCACAGATACGCAGTATTTT
CDR3 protein: CASSNGQVRPTDTQYF

J gene: TRBJ2-1
D gene: TRBD2
V gene: TRBV7-2
clone size: -
CDR3 DNA: TGTGCCAGCAGCTTAGGTGTTGGCGGGGGGCCCTACAATGAGCAGTTCTTC
CDR3 protein: CASSLGVGGGPYNEQFF

J gene: TRBJ1-4
D gene: TRBD1
V gene: TRBV5-4
clone size: -
CDR3 DNA: TGTGCCAGCAGCTTGGCATCACAGGGGCTGACTAATGAAAAACTGTTTTTT
CDR3 protein: CASSLASQGLTNEKLFF

J gene: TRBJ2-5
D gene: TRBD1
V gene: TRBV5-6
clone size: -
CDR3 DNA: TGTGCCAGCAGTAGAGGCAGGGGGGAGACCCAGTACTTC
CDR3 protein: CASSRGRGETQYF

J gene: TRBJ1-2
D gene: TRBD1
V gene: TRBV19
clone size: -
CDR3 DNA: TGTGCCAGTGGGGACAGAGAACTCTATGGCTACACCTTC
CDR3 protein: CASGDRELYGYTF

J gene: TRBJ1-1
D gene: -
V gene: TRBV6-2/TRBV6-3
clone size: few
CDR3 DNA: TGTGCCAGCAGTAAACCCGGGGGAAACACTGAAGCTTTCTTT
CDR3 protein: CASSKPGGNTEAFF

J gene: TRBJ1-1
D gene: TRBD1
V gene: TRBV11-2
clone size: -
CDR3 DNA: TGTGCCAGCAGGCCCAGACAGGGGGAGCGCACTGAAGCTTTCTTT
CDR3 protein: CASRPRQGERTEAFF

J gene: TRBJ1-1
D gene: -
V gene: TRBV7-2
clone size: -
CDR3 DNA: TGTGCCAGCAGCCCGAGGGGGGGGTCGAACACTGAAGCTTTCTTT
CDR3 protein: CASSPRGGSNTEAFF

J gene: TRBJ1-2
D gene: -
V gene: TRBV9
clone size: once
CDR3 DNA: TGTGCCAGCAGCGTAGCAGGGTCTAACTATGGCTACACCTTC
CDR3 protein: CASSVAGSNYGYTF

J gene: TRBJ2-1
D gene: -
V gene: TRBV10-2
clone size: few
CDR3 DNA: TGCGCCAGCAAACAGGGCTCCTCCTACAATGAGCAGTTCTTC
CDR3 protein: CASKQGSSYNEQFF

J gene: TRBJ2-5
D gene: -
V gene: TRBV7-2
clone size: -
CDR3 DNA: TGTGCCAGCAGCTTGGGGGGTCCCCGAGAGACCCAGTACTTC
CDR3 protein: CASSLGGPRETQYF

J gene: TRBJ1-5
D gene: TRBD1
V gene: TRBV10-3
clone size: -
CDR3 DNA: TGTGCCATCCGGGGGGGACAGGGGGATGGCAATCAGCCCCAGCATTTT
CDR3 protein: CAIRGGQGDGNQPQHF

J gene: TRBJ1-1
D gene: TRBD1
V gene: TRBV19
clone size: once
CDR3 DNA: TGTGCCAGTAGGGAACAGGGGGCCCCCACTGAAGCTTTCTTT
CDR3 protein: CASREQGAPTEAFF

J gene: TRBJ1-1
D gene: -
V gene: TRBV24-1
clone size: -
CDR3 DNA: TGTGCCACCAGTGATTCGGGGGATTACACTGAAGCTTTCTTT
CDR3 protein: CATSDSGDYTEAFF

J gene: TRBJ2-2
D gene: TRBD1
V gene: TRBV24-1
clone size: once
CDR3 DNA: TGTGCCACCAGTGACCCCGGGACAGGGATCACCGGGGAGCTGTTTTTT
CDR3 protein: CATSDPGTGITGELFF

J gene: TRBJ1-3
D gene: -
V gene: TRBV9
clone size: -
CDR3 DNA: TGTGCCAGCAGCGTAGCTGCAGGGGCTGGAAACACCATATATTTT
CDR3 protein: CASSVAAGAGNTIYF